This T cell receptor beta chain originates from a study of shared clonotypes between healthy human individuals. Naive CD8 populations comprised CD45RO-negative cells positively selected for CCR7, excluding terminally differentiated effector memory CD45RA+ cells. Produced via immunoSEQ multiplex PCR; TCRdb's table is partial and in-frame only. The repertoire holds around 1.9 million clones, with about 92% as singletons. The source of this sequence is a young man in good health. Some clones in this sample may be carry-over from other donors' samples. Sequences were obtained from naive CD8+ T cells from PBMCs.

The CDR3 protein is CASSALPGTEAFF. CDR3 nucleotides: TGTGCCAGTAGTGCTCTCCCGGGAACGGAAGCTTTCTTT. This chain uses TRBV19 with TRBJ1-1; no firm D call. The CDR3 is made up of 13 amino acids. Germline CDR1 LNHDA, CDR2 SQIVND (reference sequence). The ends were cut back, 5 bases at V and 8 bases at J, with 15 bases in the middle.